The clone carrying this T cell receptor (beta chain) was detected a few times. Its antigen is unknown. The ends were cut back, 10 bases at V and 2 bases at J, with 9 bases in the middle. The CDR3 is 11 amino acids. CDR1 is MNHNS, CDR2 SASEGT, per germline. These data are taken from a study of cytomegalovirus exposure and HLA in healthy donors. Study-level points and caveats: The classifier reportedly diagnosed cytomegalovirus status with high sensitivity and specificity. Beyond CMV serostatus, there was no information to go on about immune exposure. Earlier analysis found most TCR beta V segments productive about 90% or about 30% of the time.

Vbeta (60) and Jbeta (13) primers were used in the PCR. The method was immunoSEQ multiplex PCR; TCRdb's version includes in-frame clones alone and lacks a portion of them. This table holds roughly 120,000 clones, over 60% found once. V and J are TRBV6-1 and TRBJ2-7; unclear D gene. Sequencing was done on a sample of PBMCs. The TCR comes from a human donor in good health. DNA for the CDR3: TGTGCCACCACTAAAACCTACGAGCAGTACTTC. Its translation is CATTKTYEQYF.